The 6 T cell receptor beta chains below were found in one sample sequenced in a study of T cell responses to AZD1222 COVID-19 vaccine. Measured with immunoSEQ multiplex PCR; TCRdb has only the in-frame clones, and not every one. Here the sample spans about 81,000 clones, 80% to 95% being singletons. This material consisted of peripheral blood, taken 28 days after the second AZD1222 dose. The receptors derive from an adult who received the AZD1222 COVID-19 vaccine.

In DNA form, the CDR3 reads TGTGCCTCGGGACAGGGGGTCTACGGTGGCTACACCTTC. The encoded protein is CASGQGVYGGYTF. J is TRBJ1-2 and V is TRBV30; 11 nucleotides line up with TRBD1. V was pared by 7 bases and J by 7 bases, with 8 bases of the junction left unmatched. The CDR3 is 13 residues long. Germline V gene lookup returns CDR1 GTSNPN and CDR2 SVGIG (reference sequence).

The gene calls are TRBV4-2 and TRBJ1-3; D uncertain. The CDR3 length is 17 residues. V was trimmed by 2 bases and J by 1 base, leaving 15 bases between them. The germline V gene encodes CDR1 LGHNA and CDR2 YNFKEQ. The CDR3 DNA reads TGTGCCAGCAGCCAATCGGAAGTCTCAAAATCTGGAAACACCATATATTTT. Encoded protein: CASSQSEVSKSGNTIYF.

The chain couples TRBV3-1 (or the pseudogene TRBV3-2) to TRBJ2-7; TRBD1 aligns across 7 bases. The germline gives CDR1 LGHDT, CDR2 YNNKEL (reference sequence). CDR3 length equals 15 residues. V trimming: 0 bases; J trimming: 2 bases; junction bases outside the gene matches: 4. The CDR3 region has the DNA TGTGCCAGCAGCCAAGAAACAGGGGTTGCCTACGAGCAGTACTTC. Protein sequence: CASSQETGVAYEQYF.

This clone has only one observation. CDR3 nucleotides: TGTGCCAGCAAACGGTATCAGGGCGAGGAGCAGTTCTTC. This translates into CASKRYQGEEQFF. The rearrangement uses TRBV28 and TRBJ2-1, with D possibly TRBD1 on 5 matching bases. Trimming removed 7 bases at V and 10 bases at J, with 17 bases between. The CDR3 is 13 residues long. The germline V gene encodes CDR1 MDHEN and CDR2 SYDVKM.

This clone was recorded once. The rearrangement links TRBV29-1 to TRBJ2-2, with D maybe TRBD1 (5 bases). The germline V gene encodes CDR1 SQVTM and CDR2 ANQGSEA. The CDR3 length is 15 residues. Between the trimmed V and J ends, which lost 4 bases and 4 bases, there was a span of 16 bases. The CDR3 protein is CSVGVAGMGTGELFF. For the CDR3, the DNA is TGCAGCGTTGGAGTCGCAGGGATGGGCACCGGGGAGCTGTTTTTT.

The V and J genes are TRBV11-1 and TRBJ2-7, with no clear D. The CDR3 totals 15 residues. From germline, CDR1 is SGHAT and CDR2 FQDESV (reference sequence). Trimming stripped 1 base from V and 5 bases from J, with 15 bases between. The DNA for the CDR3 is TGTGCCAGCAGCTTAGATCGGGTCTCCTTGGACGAGCAGTACTTC. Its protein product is CASSLDRVSLDEQYF.